This T cell receptor beta chain was identified during a study of T cells in localized non-small cell lung cancer. Points from the study as a whole: Uninvolved adjacent lung had more T cell clonality than any other tissue, topping tumor.

Concerning this clone itself: The antigen is not known.

CDR3 length equals 15 residues. The V segment lost 5 bases and the J segment 2 bases; nucleotides outside the gene matches: 6. CDR1 and CDR2 (germline): SNHLY, FYNNEI. Data came from immunoSEQ multiplex PCR; TCRdb stores just in-frame clones and leaves some out. The data show about 77,000 clones, approximately 90% seen once. The clonotype originates from a woman aged 35-75 years with stage I squamous cell lung carcinoma. The sample in question was peripheral blood, obtained before any cancer treatment. The chain has TRBV2 and TRBJ1-3, with TRBD1 matching 7 bases. The CDR3 DNA sequence: TGTGCCAGCAGTATTACAGGGGACGCTGGAAACACCATATATTTT. Encoded protein: CASSITGDAGNTIYF.